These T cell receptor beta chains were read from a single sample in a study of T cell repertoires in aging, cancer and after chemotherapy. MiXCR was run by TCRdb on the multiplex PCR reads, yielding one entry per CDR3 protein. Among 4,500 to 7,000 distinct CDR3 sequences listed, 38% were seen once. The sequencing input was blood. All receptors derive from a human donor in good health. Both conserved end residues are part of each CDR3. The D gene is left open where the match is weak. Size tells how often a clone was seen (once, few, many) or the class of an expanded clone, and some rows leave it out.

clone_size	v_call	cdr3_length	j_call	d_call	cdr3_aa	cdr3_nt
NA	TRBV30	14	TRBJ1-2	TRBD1	CAWSRRSGDSGYTF	TGTGCCTGGAGTAGAAGGTCAGGGGACAGTGGCTACACCTTC
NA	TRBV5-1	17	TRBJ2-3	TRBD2	CASSFDLLAGGTDTQYF	TGCGCCAGCAGCTTCGACCTCTTAGCGGGGGGGACCGATACGCAGTATTTT
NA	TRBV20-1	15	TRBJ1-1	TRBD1	CSARSDRGLHTEAFF	TGCAGTGCTAGATCTGACAGGGGGTTGCACACTGAAGCTTTCTTT
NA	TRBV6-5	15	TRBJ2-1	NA	CASRPLGGRYNEQFF	TGTGCCAGCAGACCCCTGGGGGGGCGGTACAATGAGCAGTTCTTC
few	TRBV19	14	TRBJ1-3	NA	CASSLVSGGNTIYF	TGTGCCAGCAGTTTAGTGTCGGGTGGAAACACCATATATTTT
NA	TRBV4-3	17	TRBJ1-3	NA	CASSQDVGRVGGNTIYF	TGTGCCAGCAGCCAAGACGTGGGGCGAGTCGGGGGAAACACCATATATTTT
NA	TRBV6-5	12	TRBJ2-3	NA	CASSPTSDTQYF	TGTGCCAGCAGTCCCACCTCGGATACGCAGTATTTT
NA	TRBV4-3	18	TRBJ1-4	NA	CASSQAVPGAGTNEKLFF	TGCGCCAGCAGCCAAGCAGTCCCCGGGGCAGGCACTAATGAAAAACTGTTTTTT
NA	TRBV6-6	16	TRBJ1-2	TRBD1	CASSPPGDRDNYGYTF	TGTGCCAGCAGTCCACCGGGGGACAGGGACAACTATGGCTACACCTTC
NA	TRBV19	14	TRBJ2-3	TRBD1	CASSRGQDTDTQYF	TGTGCCAGTAGCAGGGGGCAAGACACAGATACGCAGTATTTT
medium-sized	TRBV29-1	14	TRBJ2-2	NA	CSVAPTTGYGELFF	TGCAGCGTTGCCCCGACTACAGGGTACGGGGAGCTGTTTTTT
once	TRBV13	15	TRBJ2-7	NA	CAISLEGRATYEQYF	TGTGCCATCAGCTTAGAGGGACGGGCAACCTACGAGCAGTACTTC
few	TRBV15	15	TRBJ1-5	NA	CATSRDREGGQPQHF	TGTGCCACCAGCAGAGACAGGGAGGGGGGTCAGCCCCAGCATTTT
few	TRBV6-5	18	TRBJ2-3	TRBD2	CASSYSTPAGGPSDTQYF	TGTGCCAGCAGTTACTCCACCCCAGCGGGGGGGCCATCAGATACGCAGTATTTT
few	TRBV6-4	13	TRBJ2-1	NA	CASSDSDTGGQFF	TGTGCCAGCAGTGACTCGGATACAGGAGGACAGTTCTTC
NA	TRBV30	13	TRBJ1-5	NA	CAWRGGSNQPQHF	TGTGCCTGGAGGGGAGGGAGCAATCAGCCCCAGCATTTT
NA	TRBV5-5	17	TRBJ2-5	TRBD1	CASSFNAGGPIQETQYF	TGTGCCAGCAGCTTTAATGCAGGGGGCCCCATACAAGAGACCCAGTACTTC
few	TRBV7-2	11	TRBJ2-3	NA	CASSGADTQYF	TGTGCCAGCTCCGGGGCAGATACGCAGTATTTT
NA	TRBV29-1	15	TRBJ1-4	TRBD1	CSVEETGGTNEKLFF	TGCAGCGTTGAGGAGACAGGGGGAACTAATGAAAAACTGTTTTTT
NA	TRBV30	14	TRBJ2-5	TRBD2	CAWGVAGGQETQYF	TGTGCCTGGGGGGTGGCGGGGGGGCAAGAGACCCAGTACTTC
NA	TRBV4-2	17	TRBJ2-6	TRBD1	CASSNQGDSSGANVLTF	TGTGCCAGCAGCAACCAGGGGGACAGCTCTGGGGCCAACGTCCTGACTTTC
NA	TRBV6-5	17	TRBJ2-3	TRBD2	CASSYRTSGGGTDTQYF	TGTGCCAGCAGTTACCGGACTAGCGGGGGGGGCACAGATACGCAGTATTTT
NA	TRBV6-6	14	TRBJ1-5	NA	CASRDQGPSQPQHF	TGTGCCAGCAGGGATCAGGGTCCAAGTCAGCCCCAGCATTTT
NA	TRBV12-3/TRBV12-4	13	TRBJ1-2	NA	CASSSEVLYGYTF	TGTGCCAGCAGTTCCGAAGTTCTGTACGGCTACACCTTC
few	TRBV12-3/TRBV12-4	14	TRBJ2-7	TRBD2	CASSYSTSAYEQYF	TGTGCCAGCAGTTACTCGACTAGCGCCTACGAGCAGTACTTC
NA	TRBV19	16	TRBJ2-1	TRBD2	CASSPSGGISYNEQFF	TGTGCCAGTAGTCCAAGCGGGGGGATCTCCTACAATGAGCAGTTCTTC
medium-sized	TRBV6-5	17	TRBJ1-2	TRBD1	CASSYSKFGQGTNGYTF	TGTGCCAGCAGTTACTCGAAGTTCGGACAGGGGACGAATGGCTACACCTTC
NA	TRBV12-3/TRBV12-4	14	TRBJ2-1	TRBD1	CASSRTGARNEQFF	TGTGCCAGCAGCCGGACAGGGGCCCGCAATGAGCAGTTCTTC
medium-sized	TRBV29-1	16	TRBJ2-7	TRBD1	CSVGGLWTGSTYEQYF	TGCAGCGTTGGGGGTCTTTGGACAGGCTCAACCTACGAGCAGTACTTC
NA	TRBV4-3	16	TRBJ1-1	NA	CASSQEPSVLGTETFF	TGCGCCAGCAGCCAAGAACCCTCAGTTTTGGGAACTGAAACTTTCTTT
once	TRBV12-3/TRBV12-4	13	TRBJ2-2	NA	CASSLHLPGELFF	TGTGCCAGCAGTTTACATCTACCCGGGGAGCTGTTTTTT
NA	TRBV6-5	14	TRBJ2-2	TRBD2	CASYSGGNTGELFF	TGTGCCAGCTACTCGGGGGGAAACACCGGGGAGCTGTTTTTT
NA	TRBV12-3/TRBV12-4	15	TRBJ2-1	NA	CASSFHQGSYNEQFF	TGTGCCAGCAGTTTTCATCAGGGTTCCTACAATGAGCAGTTCTTC
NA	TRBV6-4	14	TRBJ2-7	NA	CASSEGPDSYEQYF	TGTGCCAGCAGTGAGGGACCCGATTCCTACGAGCAGTACTTC
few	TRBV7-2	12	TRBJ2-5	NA	CASSGYGETQYF	TGTGCCAGCAGCGGATATGGGGAGACCCAGTACTTC
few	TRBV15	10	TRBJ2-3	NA	CAGNTDTQYF	TGTGCCGGAAACACAGATACGCAGTATTTT
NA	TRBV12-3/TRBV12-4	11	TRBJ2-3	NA	CASSLGDTQYF	TGTGCCAGCAGTTTGGGAGATACGCAGTATTTT
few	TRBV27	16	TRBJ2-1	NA	CASKVTGATSYNEQFF	TGTGCCAGCAAGGTCACAGGTGCGACCTCCTACAATGAGCAGTTCTTC
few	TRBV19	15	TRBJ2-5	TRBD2	CASSRLAPGEETQYF	TGTGCCAGTAGTCGACTAGCTCCAGGAGAAGAGACCCAGTACTTC
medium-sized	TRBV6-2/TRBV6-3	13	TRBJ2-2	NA	CASSYRDTGELFF	TGTGCCAGCAGTTACAGGGACACCGGGGAGCTGTTTTTT
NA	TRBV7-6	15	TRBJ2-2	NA	CASSQRPTGSGELFF	TGTGCCAGCAGCCAACGCCCGACGGGGAGCGGGGAGCTGTTTTTT
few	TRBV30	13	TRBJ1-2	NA	CAWSDTGWRGYTF	TGTGCCTGGAGTGACACTGGCTGGCGTGGCTACACCTTC
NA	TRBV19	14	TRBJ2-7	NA	CASSTSALGYEQYF	TGTGCCAGTAGTACCTCAGCGTTGGGCTACGAGCAGTACTTC
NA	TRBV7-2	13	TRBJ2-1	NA	CASSLGRINEQFF	TGTGCCAGCAGCTTAGGGCGGATCAATGAGCAGTTCTTC
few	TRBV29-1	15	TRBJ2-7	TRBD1	CSVRAGTGAAGEQYF	TGCAGCGTACGTGCCGGGACAGGGGCGGCGGGAGAGCAGTACTTC
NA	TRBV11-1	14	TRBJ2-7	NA	CASSSPRNSYEQYF	TGTGCCAGCAGCTCTCCTAGGAATTCCTACGAGCAGTACTTC
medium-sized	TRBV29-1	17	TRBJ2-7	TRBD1	CSVASGTAPFGTYEQYF	TGCAGCGTTGCGTCCGGGACAGCGCCCTTCGGAACTTACGAGCAGTACTTC
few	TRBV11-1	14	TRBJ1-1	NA	CASRDLYEGTEAFF	TGTGCCAGCAGAGACCTATATGAGGGGACTGAAGCTTTCTTT
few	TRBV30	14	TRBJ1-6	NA	CACDRDSNNSPLHF	TGTGCCTGCGACCGGGACTCTAATAATTCACCCCTCCACTTT
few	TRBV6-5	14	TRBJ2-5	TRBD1	CAISDREPGETQYF	TGTGCCATCTCGGACAGGGAGCCAGGGGAGACCCAGTACTTC
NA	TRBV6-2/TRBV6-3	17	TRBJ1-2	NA	CASSEDWRPPQVRGYTF	TGTGCCAGCAGTGAAGATTGGAGACCGCCGCAAGTACGTGGCTACACCTTC
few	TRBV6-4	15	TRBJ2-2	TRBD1	CASSPGTGVTGELFF	TGTGCCAGCAGCCCCGGGACAGGGGTTACCGGGGAGCTGTTTTTT
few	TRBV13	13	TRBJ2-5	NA	CASSLYYQETQYF	TGTGCCAGCAGCTTGTATTACCAAGAGACCCAGTACTTC
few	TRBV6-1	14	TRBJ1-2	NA	CASSDSGQNYGYTF	TGTGCCAGCAGTGACTCGGGACAAAACTATGGCTACACCTTC
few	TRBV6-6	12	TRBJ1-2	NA	CASRRESYGYTF	TGTGCCAGCAGGCGAGAATCGTATGGCTACACCTTC